The 31 T cell receptor beta chains below come from one sample, sequenced in a study of T cells expressing NK-cell markers. TCRdb re-called the 5' RACE reads and catalogs CDR3 proteins one per entry, DNA excluded. This repertoire includes some 390,000 distinct CDR3 sequences. Sequencing input: blood T cells: a sorted CD56 or NKG2C T cell subset, CD4+ or CD8+ T cells, or bulk PBMC T cells (not recorded which). These receptors were taken from a woman in her 50s in good health.

This CDR3 is CASSVAGTGNNEQFF. The genes are TRBV9 and TRBJ2-1; without DNA, the TCRdb call of TRBD1 cannot be checked. CDR1 is SGDLS, CDR2 YYNGEE, per germline. CDR3 size: 15 residues.

This chain connects TRBV5-1 to TRBJ2-1; TCRdb reports TRBD1, a call that lacks DNA to check it against. The CDR3 is made up of 12 amino acids. CDR1 is SGHRS and CDR2 is YFSETQ in the germline V gene. CDR3 residues: CATRGGKNEQFF. The entire variable domain, with the rest obtained from reference TRBV5-1 and TRBJ2-1, is as follows: KAGVTQTPRYLIKTRGQQVTLSCSPISGHRSVSWYQQTPGQGLQFLFEYFSETQRNKGNFPGRFSGRQFSNSRSEMNVSTLELGDSALYLCATRGGKNEQFFGPGTRLTVL.

The chain is built from TRBV29-1 and TRBJ2-1; the TCRdb call, TRBD2, lacks DNA for checking. CDR3 length: 14 residues. Germline V gene sequence: CDR1 SQVTM, CDR2 ANQGSEA. The CDR3 protein is CSVGAGGSYNEQFF.

V usage is TRBV6-5 and J usage is TRBJ1-1; no DNA is available, so the TRBD1 call from TCRdb remains unchecked. This CDR3 has 13 amino acids. Germline lookup yields CDR1 MNHEY and CDR2 SVGAGI. The CDR3 protein is CASSPDRVTEAFF.

The genes are TRBV24-1 and TRBJ2-1; TCRdb's D call, TRBD2, is unchecked because there is no DNA. This CDR3 is 16 amino acids long. Per the germline V gene, CDR1 is KGHDR and CDR2 is SFDVKD. The chain's CDR3 is CATQTSGRGSENEQFF.

The chain combines TRBV29-1 with TRBJ1-2; TCRdb's assignment of TRBD1 cannot be checked, as there is no DNA. The CDR3 sequence is 14 residues long. Looked up from germline, CDR1 is SQVTM and CDR2 is ANQGSEA. The CDR3 is CSVDAHTDYYGYTF.

This sequence joins TRBV30 and TRBJ2-2; the D call of TRBD2 rests on TCRdb alone, since no DNA is present to check it. The CDR3 covers 15 residues. Germline V gene lookup returns CDR1 GTSNPN and CDR2 SVGIG (reference sequence). CDR3 in amino acids: CAWSNWATNTGELFF.

The J gene is TRBJ1-6, the V gene TRBV6-2 or TRBV6-3; absent DNA, TCRdb's TRBD1 call cannot be checked. The CDR3 runs 11 residues. In germline, CDR1 is MNHEY, CDR2 SVGEGT. The CDR3 here is CASSSGPGIHF.

The CDR3 region is CSAEILAGGDTQYF. J is TRBJ2-3 and V is TRBV20-1; the D call from TCRdb, TRBD2, cannot be confirmed without DNA. Germline-derived CDR1 and CDR2 are DFQATT and SNEGSKA (reference sequence). The CDR3 contains 14 residues.

V gene TRBV3-1 combines with J gene TRBJ2-3; TCRdb names TRBD2, which stays unverified in the absence of DNA. CDR1 and CDR2 (germline): LGHDT, YNNKEL (reference sequence). This CDR3 contains 17 residues. CDR3 in amino acids: CASSQEAVPSGTDTQYF.

This chain joins TRBV11-2 and TRBJ2-7; TCRdb's D call, TRBD2, is unchecked because there is no DNA. Looked up from germline, CDR1 is SGHAT and CDR2 is FQNNGV. The CDR3 has 16 residues. Here the CDR3 reads CASSLDQGLAGGEQYF.

The chain employs TRBV7-2 and TRBJ2-3. CDR1 and CDR2 from the germline V gene are SGHTA and FQGNSA. The CDR3 contains 14 residues. The CDR3 sequence is CASSPDPTYDTQYF.

The V and J genes are TRBV2 and TRBJ2-7; TCRdb's D call of TRBD1 is untestable without DNA. CDR1 is SNHLY and CDR2 is FYNNEI in the germline V gene. This CDR3 is 15 amino acids long. The CDR3 sequence is CASRDDRGGSYEQYF.

The chain has TRBV14 and TRBJ2-1; TCRdb outputs TRBD1, but without DNA this stays unchecked. This CDR3 contains 15 residues. Germline V gives CDR1 SGHDN, CDR2 FVKESK. The CDR3 region is CASRDDRVSYNEQFF.

V is TRBV20-1 and J is TRBJ2-1. The CDR3 is 16 amino acids. Germline lookup yields CDR1 DFQATT and CDR2 SNEGSKA (reference sequence). This chain's CDR3 is CSAIRLIASSYNEQFF.

The chain uses TRBV4-1 and TRBJ2-3; the D call from TCRdb, TRBD1, cannot be confirmed without DNA. This CDR3 is 15 amino acids long. Looked up from germline, CDR1 is MGHRA and CDR2 is YSYEKL. CDR3 amino acids: CASSHTSGGTDTQYF.

This chain uses TRBV29-1 with TRBJ2-1; TCRdb outputs TRBD2, but without DNA this stays unchecked. In germline, CDR1 is SQVTM, CDR2 ANQGSEA. The CDR3 runs 13 residues. The CDR3 protein is CSVDGRGINEQFF.

J is TRBJ2-3 and V is TRBV4-2. Per the germline V gene, CDR1 is LGHNA and CDR2 is YNFKEQ. This CDR3 has 14 amino acids. The CDR3 spells CASSQDHEVDTQYF.

The chain links TRBV11-2 to TRBJ1-1. CDR1 and CDR2 from the germline V gene are SGHAT and FQNNGV. The CDR3 contains 14 residues. CDR3 residues: CASTLSGGLAEAFF.

The chain carries TRBV6-5 and TRBJ1-6; no DNA is available, so the TRBD1 call from TCRdb remains unchecked. The CDR3 contains 15 residues. Germline CDR1 reads MNHEY; CDR2 reads SVGAGI. The CDR3 loop is CASSYSGTGPGALHF.

The chain joins TRBV4-1 to TRBJ2-7; TCRdb's D gene call, TRBD2, goes unchecked for lack of DNA. In germline, CDR1 is MGHRA, CDR2 YSYEKL. CDR3 length: 16 residues. CDR3 protein: CASSQGGSGLSYEQYF.

The chain joins TRBV29-1 to TRBJ2-7; lacking DNA, the TRBD1 call made by TCRdb goes unchecked. CDR3 length equals 13 residues. In germline, CDR1 is SQVTM, CDR2 ANQGSEA. CDR3 sequence: CSVEVTGGYEQYF.

The V and J genes are TRBV7-2 and TRBJ2-3; the TRBD1 assignment by TCRdb is unverifiable without DNA. This CDR3 spans 13 amino acids. The germline gives CDR1 SGHTA, CDR2 FQGNSA. The CDR3 sequence is CASSPWGGGTQYF.

The chain carries TRBV20-1 and TRBJ2-5; the TCRdb D gene call, TRBD2, has no DNA to confirm it. The CDR3 has 15 residues. The germline CDR1 and CDR2 sequences are DFQATT and SNEGSKA (reference sequence). CDR3 region: CSGQEGLAAQETQYF.

The rearrangement links TRBV6-2 or TRBV6-3 to TRBJ1-5. Germline CDR1 reads MNHEY; CDR2 reads SVGEGT. CDR3 length: 14 amino acids. The CDR3: CASIQAHSNQPQHF.

V and J are TRBV3-1 and TRBJ2-1; the TCRdb call, TRBD1, lacks DNA for checking. CDR3 length: 13 residues. From germline, CDR1 is LGHDT and CDR2 YNNKEL (reference sequence). CDR3 amino acids: CASSQPLNGEQFF.

This chain's CDR3 is CASSLAWGSGANVLTF. The gene calls are TRBV7-2 and TRBJ2-6; the TCRdb D gene call, TRBD1, has no DNA to confirm it. The CDR3 runs 16 residues. Germline V gene lookup returns CDR1 SGHTA and CDR2 FQGNSA.

J is TRBJ1-1 and V is TRBV14. The CDR3 consists of 15 residues. Germline CDR1 SGHDN, CDR2 FVKESK. The chain's CDR3 is CASSQRGYQNTEAFF.

The chain links TRBV7-8 to TRBJ2-3. Germline V lookup: CDR1 SGHVS, CDR2 FQNEAQ. This CDR3 comprises 15 residues. The chain's CDR3 is CASSLGPTDTDTQYF.

This chain links TRBV7-2 with TRBJ1-4. This CDR3 spans 15 amino acids. The germline gives CDR1 SGHTA, CDR2 FQGNSA. The CDR3 here is CASSLETGLPEKLFF.

The chain links TRBV12-3 or TRBV12-4 to TRBJ2-1. CDR3 size: 17 residues. CDR3 protein: CASIGLIQSSSYNEQFF.